Below, 4 T cell receptor beta chains from the same sample are listed, as sequenced in a study of blood T cell repertoires in COVID-19. Repertoires were generated with immunoSEQ multiplex PCR, while TCRdb's copy carries only in-frame clones and drops some. The table lists under 200,000 clones, 70% to 90% of them singletons. Material: peripheral blood. These receptors came from a man between 35 and 55 years old with active or convalescent COVID-19.

The chain recombines TRBV12-3 or TRBV12-4 with TRBJ1-5, with unresolved D. Deletions cut 4 bases from V and 6 bases from J, with 10 bases between. The CDR3 is 13 amino acids. The DNA for the CDR3 is TGTGCCAGCAGTTGGGAGGTCGGTCAGCCCCAGCATTTT. Residues: CASSWEVGQPQHF.

CDR3 protein: CATSDPTSAETQYF. The CDR3 nucleotides read TGTGCCACCAGTGATCCGACTAGCGCAGAGACCCAGTACTTC. This rearrangement joins TRBV24-1 to TRBJ2-5, with 8 bases aligning to TRBD2. CDR1 KGHDR and CDR2 SFDVKD come from the germline V gene. There are 14 residues in the CDR3. V shed 3 bases, J shed 4 bases, and the junction held 3 bases outside the gene matches.

The chain combines TRBV4-1 with TRBJ1-1, with D hard to call. The CDR3 runs 15 residues. Germline-derived CDR1 and CDR2 are MGHRA and YSYEKL. V dropped 0 bases and J dropped 1 base, with 9 bases sitting between them. This CDR3 is CASSQDVVRNTEAFF. The CDR3, as DNA: TGCGCCAGCAGCCAAGATGTAGTTCGGAACACTGAAGCTTTCTTT.

V and J are TRBV5-4 and TRBJ2-2; TRBD1 agrees at 8 bases. Germline loops: CDR1 SGHNT, CDR2 YYREEE (reference sequence). The CDR3 length is 15 residues. Losses at the gene ends were 4 bases for V and 4 bases for J; bases not matched to a gene: 6. CDR3 residues: CASSRDRGGTGELFF. As DNA, the CDR3 is TGTGCCAGCAGCCGTGACAGGGGTGGCACCGGGGAGCTGTTTTTT.